This TCR beta chain was captured by sequencing in a study of cytotoxic CD8 clonotypes in ibrutinib-treated CLL. General study findings and limits: Pretreatment clonality was elevated relative to age-matched healthy donors and paralleled circulating CD8+ T-cell counts.

As regards this clone: Its antigen remains unknown.

Profiling relied on immunoSEQ multiplex PCR, and the TCRdb table lists in-frame clones only, not all of them. The sample yields 30,000 to 40,000 clones, 71% seen once. Germline V lookup: CDR1 LNHNV, CDR2 YYDKDF (reference sequence). The CDR3 extends over 16 amino acids. V lost 2 bases, J lost 3 bases, and 7 bases stayed unmatched. This material consisted of PBMCs, taken at disease progression, from a patient treated with ibrutinib. The clonotype originates from a human donor with chronic lymphocytic leukemia. V usage is TRBV15 and J usage is TRBJ2-1; 7 positions agree with TRBD2. CDR3 DNA: TGTGCCACCAGCAGACGTTTGGGGGAGGGCTACAATGAGCAGTTCTTC. Protein: CATSRRLGEGYNEQFF.